This TCR beta chain was retrieved from a study of identical twins. Findings and caveats of the study: Diverse VJ usage suggested most zero-insertion clonotypes were not invariant T cells. A lower insertion count was a feature of abundant cord blood beta clonotypes, with no such feature in memory repertoires.

The count of this clonotype is one. The antigen is not known. A single record per CDR3 protein comes from TCRdb applying MiXCR to the 5' RACE reads. Among around 490,000 distinct CDR3 sequences listed, around 22% were seen once. CDR1 and CDR2 from the germline V gene are KGHSH and LQKENI. The CDR3 has 15 residues. The V gene end was trimmed by 3 bases and the J gene end by 6 bases; junction bases not matched to a gene: 7. The same sample was also studied in work on yellow fever vaccine responses in identical twins.

J is TRBJ1-5 and V is TRBV18; the match to TRBD1 covers 8 bases. Specimen: CD4+ T cells sorted from blood. This receptor was identified in a woman aged 18-29 years in good health. The CDR3 nucleotides are TGTGCCAGCTCACCGTCTTCAGGGGGCAGTCAGCCCCAGCATTTT. Its protein product is CASSPSSGGSQPQHF.